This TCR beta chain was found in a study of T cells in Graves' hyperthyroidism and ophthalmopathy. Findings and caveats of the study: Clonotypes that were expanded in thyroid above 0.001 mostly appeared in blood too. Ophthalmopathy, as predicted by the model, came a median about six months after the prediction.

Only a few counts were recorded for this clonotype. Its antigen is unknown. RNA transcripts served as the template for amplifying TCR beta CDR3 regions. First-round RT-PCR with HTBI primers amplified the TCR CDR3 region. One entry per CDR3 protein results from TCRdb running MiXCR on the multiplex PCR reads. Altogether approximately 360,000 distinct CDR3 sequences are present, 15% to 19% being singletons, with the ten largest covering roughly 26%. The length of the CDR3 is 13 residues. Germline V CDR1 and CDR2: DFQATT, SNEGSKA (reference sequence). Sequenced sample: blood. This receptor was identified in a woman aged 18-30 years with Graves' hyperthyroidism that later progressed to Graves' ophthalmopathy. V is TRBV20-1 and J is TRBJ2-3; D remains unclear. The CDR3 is CSPNPSGTDTQYF. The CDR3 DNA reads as TGCAGCCCTAACCCGTCCGGCACAGATACGCAGTATTTT.